A single T cell receptor (beta chain) is shown here with its context. Only CD45RO-negative cells positively selected for CCR7 counted as naive CD8 cells, so terminally differentiated effector memory CD45RA+ cells were excluded. Each of the donors was a healthy adult who was HIV-negative and had not had a recent acute infection or vaccination. V shed 5 bases and J 2 bases; nucleotides not matched to a gene: 6. Germline loops: CDR1 SQVTM, CDR2 ANQGSEA. The CDR3 has 13 amino acids. Sequenced by immunoSEQ multiplex PCR; TCRdb stores in-frame clones only, minus some. The sample consists of over 2,000,000 clones, 90% to 95% of them appearing once. This sample was included in a study of shared clonotypes between healthy human individuals.

This TCR derives from a young man in good health. Some clones in this sample may be carry-over from other donors' samples. Sequenced: naive CD8+ T cells from PBMCs. This sequence joins TRBV29-1 and TRBJ2-7, with 7 bases fitting TRBD1. The CDR3 sequence is CSVPGQEPYEQYF. CDR3 DNA sequence: TGCAGCGTTCCCGGACAGGAGCCCTACGAGCAGTACTTC.